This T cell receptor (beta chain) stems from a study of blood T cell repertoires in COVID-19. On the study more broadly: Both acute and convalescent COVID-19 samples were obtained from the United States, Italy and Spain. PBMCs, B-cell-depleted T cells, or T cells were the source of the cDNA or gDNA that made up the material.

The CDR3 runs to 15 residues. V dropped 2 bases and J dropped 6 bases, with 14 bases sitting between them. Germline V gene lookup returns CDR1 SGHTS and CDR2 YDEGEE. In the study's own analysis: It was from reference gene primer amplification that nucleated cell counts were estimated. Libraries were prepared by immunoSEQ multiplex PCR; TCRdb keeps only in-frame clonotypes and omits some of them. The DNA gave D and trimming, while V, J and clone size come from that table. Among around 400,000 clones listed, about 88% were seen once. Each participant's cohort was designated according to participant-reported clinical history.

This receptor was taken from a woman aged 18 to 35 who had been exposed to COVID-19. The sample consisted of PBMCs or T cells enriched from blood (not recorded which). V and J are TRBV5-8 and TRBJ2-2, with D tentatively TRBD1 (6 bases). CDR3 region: CASSFNRARAGELFF. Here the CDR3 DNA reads TGTGCCAGCAGCTTTAACAGGGCGCGGGCCGGGGAGCTGTTTTTT. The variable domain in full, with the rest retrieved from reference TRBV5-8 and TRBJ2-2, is EAGVTQSPTHLIKTRGQQATLRCSPISGHTSVYWYQQALGLGLQFLLWYDEGEERNRGNFPPRFSGRQFPNYSSELNVNALELEDSALYLCASSFNRARAGELFFGEGSRLTVL.